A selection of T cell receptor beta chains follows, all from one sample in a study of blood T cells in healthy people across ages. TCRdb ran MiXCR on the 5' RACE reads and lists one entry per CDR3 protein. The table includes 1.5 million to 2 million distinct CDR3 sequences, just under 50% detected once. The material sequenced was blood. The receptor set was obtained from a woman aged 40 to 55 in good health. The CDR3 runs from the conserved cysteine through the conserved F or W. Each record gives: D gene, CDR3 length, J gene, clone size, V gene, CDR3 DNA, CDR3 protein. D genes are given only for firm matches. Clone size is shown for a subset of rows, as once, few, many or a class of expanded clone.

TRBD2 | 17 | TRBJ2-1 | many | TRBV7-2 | TGTGCCAGCAGCCCCGGACTAGCGGGGGGGCTTCGTAATGAGCAGTTCTTC | CASSPGLAGGLRNEQFF
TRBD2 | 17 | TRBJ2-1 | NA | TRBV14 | TGTGCCAGCAGCCACCGTGGCGCGGGGGGCTGGGGTAATGAGCAGTTCTTC | CASSHRGAGGWGNEQFF
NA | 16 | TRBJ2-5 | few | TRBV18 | TGTGCCAGCTCACCACGACGGGCAGGCTTACGCGAGACCCAGTACTTC | CASSPRRAGLRETQYF
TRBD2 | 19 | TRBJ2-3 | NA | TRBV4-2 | TGTGCCAGCAGCCTAATTGGGACTAGCGGGGGCCCTAGCACAGATACGCAGTATTTT | CASSLIGTSGGPSTDTQYF
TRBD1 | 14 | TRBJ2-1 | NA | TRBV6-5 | TGTGCCAGCAGCAAGGGACAGACGAGGAATGAGCAGTTCTTC | CASSKGQTRNEQFF
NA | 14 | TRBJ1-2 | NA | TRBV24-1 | TGTGCCACCAGTGATTCGGACAGCCACTATGGCTACACCTTC | CATSDSDSHYGYTF
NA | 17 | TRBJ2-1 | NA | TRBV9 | TGTGCCAGCAGCGTAGGGAAGGCGGCCATCTCATGGAATGAGCAGTTCTTC | CASSVGKAAISWNEQFF
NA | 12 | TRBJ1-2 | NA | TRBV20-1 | TGCAGTGCTAGAGTCCGTAACTATGGCTACACCTTC | CSARVRNYGYTF
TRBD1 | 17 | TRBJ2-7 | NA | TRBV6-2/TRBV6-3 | TGTGCCAGCAGTGACCGCTCCGGACAGGCCTACTCCTACGAGCAGTACTTC | CASSDRSGQAYSYEQYF
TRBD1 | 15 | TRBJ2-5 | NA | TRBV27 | TGTGCCAGCAGCCCCGGGACAGGGGGTGGTAAGACCCAGTACTTC | CASSPGTGGGKTQYF
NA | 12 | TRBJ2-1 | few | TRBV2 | TGTGCCAGCAGACCCTGGGACAATGAGCAGTTCTTC | CASRPWDNEQFF
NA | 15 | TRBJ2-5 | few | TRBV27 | TGTGCCAGCAGTTTCGTCGGCAGGGAAAAAGAGACCCAGTACTTC | CASSFVGREKETQYF
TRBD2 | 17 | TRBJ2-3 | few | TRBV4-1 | TGCGCCAGCAGCCTTCCGGGACTAGCGGCTAGCACAGATACGCAGTATTTT | CASSLPGLAASTDTQYF
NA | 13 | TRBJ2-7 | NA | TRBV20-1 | TGCAGTGCTCGGAAAGGGGCGGCCTACGAGCAGTACTTC | CSARKGAAYEQYF
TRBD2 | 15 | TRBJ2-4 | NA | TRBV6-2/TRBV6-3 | TGTGCCAGCAGTGACCCGGGACCGGGGGGAAACATTCAGTACTTC | CASSDPGPGGNIQYF
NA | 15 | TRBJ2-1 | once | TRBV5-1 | TGCGCCAGCAGCTTGGAGGACGGGGCCTACAATGAGCAGTTCTTC | CASSLEDGAYNEQFF
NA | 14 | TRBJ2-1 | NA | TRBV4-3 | TGCGCCAGCAGCCAAGGATCCCGTGGAGATGAGCAGTTCTTC | CASSQGSRGDEQFF
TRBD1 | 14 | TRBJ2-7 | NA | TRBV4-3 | TGCGCCAGCAGCCAAGTAGGGACAGGGTGGGAGCAGTACTTC | CASSQVGTGWEQYF
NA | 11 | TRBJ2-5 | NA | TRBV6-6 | TGCGCGGGGTCGGGCGGTGTGGACCAGTACTTC | CAGSGGVDQYF
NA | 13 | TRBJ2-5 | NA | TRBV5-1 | TGCGCCAGCGCCGGGGCTGCCCAAGAGACCCAGTACTTC | CASAGAAQETQYF
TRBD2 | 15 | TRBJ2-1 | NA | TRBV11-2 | TGTGCCAGCAGCTCCGTAGCGGGGGGGCTCAATGAGCAGTTCTTC | CASSSVAGGLNEQFF
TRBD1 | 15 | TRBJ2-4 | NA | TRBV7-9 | TGTGCCAGCAGCTACCCCGGGACAGGTGAAAACATTCAGTACTTC | CASSYPGTGENIQYF
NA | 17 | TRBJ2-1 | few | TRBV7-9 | TGTGCCAGCAGCCCCGGGCTAGCGCCGAGCTCCTACAATGAGCAGTTCTTC | CASSPGLAPSSYNEQFF
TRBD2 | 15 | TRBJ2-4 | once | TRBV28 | TGTGCCAGCAGCTCCCCAGCGGGGGGAGGGGACATTCAGTACTTC | CASSSPAGGGDIQYF
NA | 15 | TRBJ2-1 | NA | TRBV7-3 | TGTGCCAGCAGCCCCCCGGGGATTGGGATCAATGAGCAGTTCTTC | CASSPPGIGINEQFF
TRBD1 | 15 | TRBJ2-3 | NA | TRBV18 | TGTGCCAGCTCACCCAAGACAGGGGTTACAGATACGCAGTATTTT | CASSPKTGVTDTQYF
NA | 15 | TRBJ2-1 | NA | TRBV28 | TGTGCCAGCAGTTTAGGTTCGGTGGGGAATAATGAGCAGTTCTTC | CASSLGSVGNNEQFF
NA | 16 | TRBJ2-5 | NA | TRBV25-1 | TGTGCCAGCAGTCCCCCCCGGGCCTGGAATGGTGGGACCCAGTACTTC | CASSPPRAWNGGTQYF
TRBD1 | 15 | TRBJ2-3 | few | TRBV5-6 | TGTGCCAGCAGCTTTTTCGACAGGGGGCCAGATACGCAGTATTTT | CASSFFDRGPDTQYF
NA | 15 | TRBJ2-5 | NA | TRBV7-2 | TGTGCCAGCAGCTTATCCCGGGACACCGCGGGGGCCCAGTACTTC | CASSLSRDTAGAQYF
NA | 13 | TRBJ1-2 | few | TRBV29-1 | TGCAGCGCCCGGGACCCGACGGACTATGGCTACACCTTC | CSARDPTDYGYTF
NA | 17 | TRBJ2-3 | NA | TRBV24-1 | TGTGCCACCAGTGAACCCTTAGGGTCCCTATCCACAGATACGCAGTATTTT | CATSEPLGSLSTDTQYF
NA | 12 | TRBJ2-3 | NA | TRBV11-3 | TGTGCCAGCAGCATAGGAGAGGATACGCAGTATTTT | CASSIGEDTQYF
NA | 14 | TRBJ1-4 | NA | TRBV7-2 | TGTGCCAGCAGCCGACGACAAAGGAATGAAAAACTGTTTTTT | CASSRRQRNEKLFF
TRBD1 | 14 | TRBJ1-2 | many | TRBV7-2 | TGTGCCAGCAGCTTAGCAGGGCAGGGGGTTGGCTACACCTTC | CASSLAGQGVGYTF
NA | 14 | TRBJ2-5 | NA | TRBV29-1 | TGCAGCGTTGAAACTCGACAGCTCCAAGGGACCCAGTACTTC | CSVETRQLQGTQYF
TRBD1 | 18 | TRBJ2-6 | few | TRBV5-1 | TGCGCCAGCAGCGGATCCGGGACAGGGGGCTCTGGGGCCAACGTCCTGACTTTC | CASSGSGTGGSGANVLTF
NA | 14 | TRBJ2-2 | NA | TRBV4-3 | TGCGCCAGCAGCCAAGGACAGTACACCGGGGAGCTGTTTTTT | CASSQGQYTGELFF